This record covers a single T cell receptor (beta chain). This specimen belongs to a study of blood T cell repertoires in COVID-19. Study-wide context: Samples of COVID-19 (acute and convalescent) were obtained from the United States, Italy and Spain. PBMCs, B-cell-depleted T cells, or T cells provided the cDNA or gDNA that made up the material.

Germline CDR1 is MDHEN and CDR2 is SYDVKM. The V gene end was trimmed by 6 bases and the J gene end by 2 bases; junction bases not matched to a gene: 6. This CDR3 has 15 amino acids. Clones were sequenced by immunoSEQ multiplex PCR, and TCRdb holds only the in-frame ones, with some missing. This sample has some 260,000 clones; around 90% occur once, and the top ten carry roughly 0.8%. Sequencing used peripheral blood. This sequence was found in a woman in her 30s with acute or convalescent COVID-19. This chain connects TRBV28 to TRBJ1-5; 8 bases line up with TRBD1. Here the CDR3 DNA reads TGTGCCAGCAGCCGGGGCAGGGGGCGCAATCAGCCCCAGCATTTT. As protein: CASSRGRGRNQPQHF.